Sequencing of this T cell receptor beta chain was carried out in a study of response to subunit inactivated influenza vaccine. With 2 bases clipped from V and 3 bases from J, the junction kept 4 bases outside the gene matches. The CDR3 runs 14 residues. Germline values: CDR1 MDHEN, CDR2 SYDVKM. A word on this clonotype: The antigen is unknown.

From the RT-PCR reads, TCRdb called clonotypes with MiXCR, one entry per CDR3 protein. The top ten clones hold about a quarter of a sample with over 150,000 distinct CDR3 sequences, around an eighth of them seen once. General study findings and limits: Each seasonal flu vaccination may recruit only limited new T cells, authors suggested.

This rearrangement joins TRBV28 to TRBJ2-7, with 7 bases aligning to TRBD2. Sequencing used CD8+ T cells sorted from PBMCs, obtained 5 days after vaccination. This receptor was obtained from a man over 45 who received an inactivated influenza vaccine. CDR3 coding DNA: TGTGCCAGCAGTTTACTAGCGGAGTTCTACGAGCAGTACTTC. Amino acids: CASSLLAEFYEQYF. The variable domain in full, completed from reference TRBV28 and TRBJ2-7, reads DVKVTQSSRYLVKRTGEKVFLECVQDMDHENMFWYRQDPGLGLRLIYFSYDVKMKEKGDIPEGYSVSREKKERFSLILESASTNQTSMYLCASSLLAEFYEQYFGPGTRLTVT.